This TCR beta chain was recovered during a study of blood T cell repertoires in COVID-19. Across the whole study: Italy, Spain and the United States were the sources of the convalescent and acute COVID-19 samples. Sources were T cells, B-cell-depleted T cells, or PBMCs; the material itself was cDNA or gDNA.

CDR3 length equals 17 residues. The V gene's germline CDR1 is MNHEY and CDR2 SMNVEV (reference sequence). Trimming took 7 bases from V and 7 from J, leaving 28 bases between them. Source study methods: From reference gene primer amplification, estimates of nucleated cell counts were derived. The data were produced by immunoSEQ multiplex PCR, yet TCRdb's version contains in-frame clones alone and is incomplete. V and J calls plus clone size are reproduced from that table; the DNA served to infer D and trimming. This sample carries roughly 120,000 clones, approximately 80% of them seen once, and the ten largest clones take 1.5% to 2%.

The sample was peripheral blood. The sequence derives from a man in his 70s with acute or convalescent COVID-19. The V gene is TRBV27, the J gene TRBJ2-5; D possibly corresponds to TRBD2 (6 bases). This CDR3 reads CASTPLGELARSGTQYF. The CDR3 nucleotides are TGTGCCAGCACCCCCCTGGGAGAGCTAGCGCGCTCGGGGACCCAGTACTTC.